The next 25 T cell receptor beta chains were all read from a single sample in a study of blood T cells in healthy people across ages. With a J-beta primer mix and a sample-barcoded 5' primer, a second PCR ran 7 to 11 cycles. TCRdb fed the 5' RACE reads into MiXCR, producing one record per CDR3 protein. The table lists fewer than 800,000 distinct CDR3 sequences, approximately 29% of them singletons, with 15% to 17% in the top ten. Input material: blood. Receptors were obtained from an elderly woman in good health.

The table lists this clonotype with many counts. The rearrangement uses TRBV2 and TRBJ1-5; 8 nucleotides match TRBD1. This CDR3 region has 15 residues. Germline V gene sequence: CDR1 SNHLY, CDR2 FYNNEI. The V segment lost 5 bases and the J segment 2 bases; nucleotides outside the gene matches: 5. CDR3 sequence reads: CASSPDRGGNQPQHF. Here the CDR3 DNA reads TGTGCCAGCAGTCCTGACAGGGGTGGCAATCAGCCCCAGCATTTT.

This clonotype has at least ten counts. The chain links TRBV11-2 to TRBJ2-1; 13 bases align to TRBD2. Trimming cost V 2 bases and J 5 bases; bases outside gene matches: 3. The CDR3 length is 16 residues. Germline V gene sequence: CDR1 SGHAT, CDR2 FQNNGV. CDR3 nucleotide sequence: TGTGCCAGCAGCTTAATCGGGACTAGCGGGGACAATGAGCAGTTCTTC. Protein product: CASSLIGTSGDNEQFF.

In this sample, this clonotype turned up many times. The CDR3 DNA is TGCGCCAGCAGCTTGGACGGACAAGCAAATCAGCCCCAGCATTTT. Translation: CASSLDGQANQPQHF. The chain employs TRBV5-1 and TRBJ1-5; perhaps TRBD1 as D (5 bases). The CDR3 spans 15 residues. CDR1 is SGHRS and CDR2 is YFSETQ in the germline V gene. V lost 0 bases, J lost 4 bases, and 11 bases lay in between.

As for this clonotype: Since a much larger clone is just one base distant, this may be a read error. The V gene is TRBV5-1, the J gene TRBJ1-2; D uncertain. Germline CDR1 SGHRS, CDR2 YFSETQ. The V and J ends lost 1 base and 6 bases respectively, with 10 bases between them. The CDR3 is 13 residues long. The CDR3 DNA reads as TGCGCCAGCAGCTTGTCGACAAACCATGGCTACACCTTC. This codes for CASSLSTNHGYTF.

This clonotype was seen a few times. This chain joins TRBV20-1 and TRBJ1-2; TRBD1 agrees at 8 bases. V lost 6 bases, J lost 8 bases, and 8 bases stayed unmatched. The CDR3 is made up of 12 amino acids. CDR1 is DFQATT and CDR2 is SNEGSKA in the germline V gene (reference sequence). The CDR3 loop reads CSATQGAQGYTF. The CDR3 coding sequence is TGCAGTGCGACCCAGGGGGCTCAGGGCTACACCTTC.

This clonotype has a single count. Its ends do not fully match the called genes, so a read error is possible. The V and J genes are TRBV5-1 and TRBJ2-6, with 10 bases matching TRBD1. Germline CDR1 and CDR2: SGHRS and YFSETQ. This CDR3 has 19 amino acids. CDR3 in amino acids: CASSLGWDRGIPGANVLPF. The CDR3 coding sequence is TGCGCCAGCAGCTTGGGTTGGGACAGGGGAATCCCTGGGGCCAACGTCCTGCCTTTC.

In its sample, this clonotype was seen a few times. J is TRBJ1-1 and V is TRBV6-1, with 7 bases fitting TRBD1. CDR3 length: 13 residues. The junction had 7 bases not matched to a gene; V was cut back by 2 bases and J by 10 bases. Germline CDR1 MNHNS, CDR2 SASEGT. CDR3 region: CASSESRGPVAFF. CDR3 sequence (DNA): TGTGCCAGCAGTGAAAGTAGGGGGCCCGTAGCTTTCTTT.

This clonotype was seen a handful of times. The rearrangement uses TRBV27 and TRBJ2-4; 10 bases agree with TRBD2. Germline V lookup: CDR1 MNHEY, CDR2 SMNVEV (reference sequence). The CDR3 sequence is 15 residues long. V gave up 5 bases and J gave up 13 bases; unmatched junction bases: 14. CDR3 residues: CASSPLAGAIDEQYF. CDR3 DNA sequence: TGTGCCAGCAGTCCCCTAGCGGGGGCTATCGATGAGCAGTACTTC.

A word on this clonotype: Since a much larger clone is just one base distant, this may be a read error. The chain is built from TRBV28 and TRBJ1-2; D not resolved. The CDR3 is made up of 12 amino acids. Per the germline V gene, CDR1 is MDHEN and CDR2 is SYDVKM. The CDR3 DNA sequence: TGTGCCAGCAGTTTAACAGCCAATGGCCACACCTTC. Its translation: CASSLTANGHTF.

This CDR3 is CASSPQPTSLQETQYF. DNA of the CDR3: TGTGCCAGCAGCCCGCAACCGACTAGCTTACAAGAGACCCAGTACTTC. This chain uses TRBV7-6 with TRBJ2-5; TRBD2 matches at 7 bases. CDR3 size: 16 residues. Germline CDR1 SGHVS, CDR2 FNYEAQ. Trimming at V came to 5 bases and at J to 2 bases, leaving 11 bases not matched to a gene.

This clonotype turned up a few times. CDR3 loop: CASSPSDRNSPLHF. In DNA form, the CDR3 reads TGTGCCAGCAGCCCTTCGGACAGAAATTCACCCCTCCACTTT. V gene TRBV7-3 combines with J gene TRBJ1-6; tentative D call: TRBD1 (6 bases). CDR1 SGHTA and CDR2 FQGTGA come from the germline V gene. This CDR3 has 14 amino acids. V was cut by 5 bases and J by 7 bases, with 12 bases left in between.

This clonotype was seen a handful of times. The rearrangement joins TRBV5-1 to TRBJ1-1, with a weak D call TRBD1 (5 bases). CDR3 length: 13 residues. Germline V gives CDR1 SGHRS, CDR2 YFSETQ. V was clipped by 4 bases and J by 8 bases, with 15 bases between them. The CDR3 nucleotides are TGCGCCAGCAGCCCCAATGGGGCCGGAGAAGCTTTCTTT. Amino acid sequence: CASSPNGAGEAFF.

The chain joins TRBV7-6 to TRBJ2-1; D is undetermined. CDR3 length: 15 amino acids. The V end lost 5 bases, the J end lost 2 bases, and 13 bases lay between the germline ends. Germline-derived CDR1 and CDR2 are SGHVS and FNYEAQ. The DNA for the CDR3 is TGTGCCAGCAGCCCCGCGACTGGAACCTACAATGAGCAGTTCTTC. As protein: CASSPATGTYNEQFF.

J is TRBJ2-1 and V is TRBV7-2; no clear D gene. The germline V and J ends were trimmed by 1 base and 3 bases, with 10 bases remaining between them. The CDR3 is 15 amino acids. Germline V gene data show CDR1 as SGHTA and CDR2 as FQGNSA. The DNA of the CDR3 is TGTGCCAGCAGCTTAGTGGCAATGATCTACAATGAGCAGTTCTTC. This gives the protein CASSLVAMIYNEQFF.

The V call is TRBV27, the J call TRBJ2-3; 7 nucleotides line up with TRBD1. The CDR3 has 15 amino acids. Losses at the gene ends were 6 bases for V and 2 bases for J; bases not matched to a gene: 8. Germline assignment: CDR1 MNHEY and CDR2 SMNVEV (reference sequence). The CDR3 region is CASRETGILTDTQYF. CDR3 nucleotide sequence: TGTGCCAGCAGGGAGACAGGGATACTCACAGATACGCAGTATTTT.

The chain couples TRBV29-1 to TRBJ2-3; D is possibly TRBD1 (5 bases). Germline CDR1 reads SQVTM; CDR2 reads ANQGSEA. This CDR3 is 13 amino acids long. The CDR3 spells CSIRAGKGDTQYF. DNA for the CDR3: TGCAGTATTAGGGCAGGGAAGGGAGATACGCAGTATTTT.

The table lists this clonotype with a few counts. The chain is built from TRBV28 and TRBJ2-3, with TRBD2 matching over 9 bases. Looked up from germline, CDR1 is MDHEN and CDR2 is SYDVKM. The CDR3 spans 13 residues. V shed 7 bases, J shed 5 bases, and the junction held 4 bases outside the gene matches. This CDR3 reads CASNSGGQDTQYF. The CDR3 DNA follows: TGTGCCAGCAATAGCGGGGGCCAAGATACGCAGTATTTT.

The chain carries TRBV14 and TRBJ1-2; 9 bases are a match to TRBD1. CDR3 size: 15 residues. V shed 6 bases and J 4 bases; nucleotides not matched to a gene: 9. The V gene's germline CDR1 is SGHDN and CDR2 FVKESK. The CDR3 bases are TGTGCCAGCAGGGGACAGGGAGAACTCGGCTATGGCTACACCTTC. Amino acids: CASRGQGELGYGYTF.

This clonotype has only one observation. Sequence at one end of the junction differs from germline and may be a read error. V is TRBV30 and J is TRBJ1-6; D unclear. This CDR3 spans 14 amino acids. Germline V gives CDR1 GTSNPN, CDR2 SVGIG (reference sequence). The CDR3 DNA reads as TGTGCCTGGAGTGTATATGGAGAAGGGTCACCCCCCCACTTT. The encoded protein is CAWSVYGEGSPPHF. Using reference TRBV30 and TRBJ1-6 for the parts outside the CDR3, the full variable domain is SQTIHQWPATLVQPVGSPLSLECTVEGTSNPNLYWYRQAAGRGLQLLFYSVGIGQISSEVPQNLSASRPQDRQFILSSKKLLLSDSGFYLCAWSVYGEGSPPHFGNGTRLTVT.

This clonotype was detected only a few times. This may come from a read error, since a much larger clone is one base off. This chain uses TRBV7-2 with TRBJ2-1; D is unresolved. CDR1 is SGHTA, CDR2 FQGNSA, per germline. CDR3 length: 15 amino acids. V gave up 2 bases and J gave up 9 bases, with 17 bases separating them. CDR3 bases: TGTGCCAGCAGCTTAAGGGCCCAGGCTCGGAGTGAGCAGTTCTTC. Amino acids: CASSLRAQARSEQFF.

This clonotype occurred many times. The rearrangement joins TRBV7-3 to TRBJ2-7; D tentatively fits TRBD1 or TRBD2 (5 bases each). CDR3 length equals 15 residues. V dropped 5 bases and J dropped 0 bases, with 14 bases sitting between them. Germline loops: CDR1 SGHTA, CDR2 FQGTGA. CDR3 residues: CASSPLPGSSYEQYF. The DNA for the CDR3 is TGTGCCAGCAGCCCCCTCCCAGGGAGCTCCTACGAGCAGTACTTC.

CDR3 coding DNA: TGTGCCAGCAGCTTGGTCTCGGGAGCAGGGACAGATACGCAGTATTTT. Its translation is CASSLVSGAGTDTQYF. The chain carries TRBV5-5 and TRBJ2-3, with D maybe TRBD2 (6 bases). Between the trimmed V and J ends, which lost 0 bases and 3 bases, there was a span of 14 bases. This CDR3 spans 16 amino acids. The germline V gene has CDR1 SGHKS and CDR2 YYEKEE (reference sequence).

Ten or more counts support this clonotype. The rearrangement links TRBV5-1 to TRBJ1-2, with 7 positions matching TRBD1. Germline assignment: CDR1 SGHRS and CDR2 YFSETQ. V lost 3 bases and J lost 7; bases outside the gene matches: 9. There are 14 residues in the CDR3. In nucleotides, the CDR3 is TGCGCCAGCAGCTCCGGGACAGACCCTGCTGGCTACACCTTC. This sequence encodes CASSSGTDPAGYTF.

The chain combines TRBV6-1 with TRBJ2-5; D perhaps matches TRBD1 (6 bases). The germline V gene has CDR1 MNHNS and CDR2 SASEGT. The CDR3 extends over 15 amino acids. Trimming pared 4 bases from V and 7 bases from J, leaving 19 bases between. CDR3 in amino acids: CASSGGTLGIGTQYF. In DNA, the CDR3 is TGTGCCAGCAGTGGAGGGACACTCGGAATAGGGACCCAGTACTTC.

The gene calls are TRBV19 and TRBJ2-7, with 11 bases identical to TRBD1. The CDR3 sequence is 15 residues long. V trimming: 4 bases; J trimming: 3 bases; junction bases outside the gene matches: 5. From germline, CDR1 is LNHDA and CDR2 SQIVND (reference sequence). The CDR3 reads CASSTQGTGGYEQYF. The CDR3 nucleotides are TGTGCCAGTAGTACCCAGGGGACAGGGGGCTACGAGCAGTACTTC.